These 18 T cell receptor beta chains originate from one sample sequenced in a study of breast tumors, draining lymph nodes, adjacent tissues. TCRdb passed the multiplex PCR reads through MiXCR, listing each CDR3 protein once. The table shows approximately 230,000 distinct CDR3 sequences, with less than 40% occurring only once. The lymph nodes were axillary draining lymph nodes from breast cancer patients. Sequenced input: axillary lymph node tissue. The receptors originated from a female donor with breast cancer. Some clones in this sample may be carry-over from other donors' samples.

Worth noting for this clonotype: This clone may be a read error of a much larger clone one base away. The chain links TRBV7-6 to TRBJ2-1; 12 bases agree with TRBD2. The CDR3 is 15 amino acids. The junction had 6 bases not matched to a gene; V was cut back by 5 bases and J by 7 bases. Germline CDR1 and CDR2: SGHVS and FNYEAQ. The CDR3 region has the DNA TGTGCCAGCAGCGCTGCTAGCGGGAGGGGAAATGAGCAGTTCTTC. Protein sequence: CASSAASGRGNEQFF.

This clonotype has at least ten counts. This chain joins TRBV20-1 and TRBJ2-2, with 14 bases lining up with TRBD2. Germline lookup yields CDR1 DFQATT and CDR2 SNEGSKA (reference sequence). The CDR3 is 17 amino acids. Trimming cost V 4 bases and J 6 bases; bases outside gene matches: 10. The DNA of the CDR3 is TGCAGTGCTAAAGGACTAGCGGGAGGACCTGTGCCCGGGGAGCTGTTTTTT. This encodes CSAKGLAGGPVPGELFF.

The V call is TRBV19, the J call TRBJ1-1, with TRBD1 identical over 7 bases. The CDR3 length is 14 residues. Germline assignment: CDR1 LNHDA and CDR2 SQIVND (reference sequence). J was trimmed by 2 bases and V by 6 bases; bases with no gene match: 6. In DNA, the CDR3 is TGTGCCAGTAGCCGGGGACAGCCAAACACTGAAGCTTTCTTT. This codes for CASSRGQPNTEAFF.

Many counts were recorded for this clonotype. The V and J genes are TRBV7-9 and TRBJ1-2; 10 nucleotides match TRBD1. V was clipped by 5 bases and J by 4 bases; unmatched bases: 7. Looked up from germline, CDR1 is SEHNR and CDR2 is FQNEAQ (reference sequence). CDR3 length: 15 amino acids. The chain's CDR3 is CASSIGQGVLYGYTF. The CDR3 DNA sequence: TGTGCCAGCAGCATAGGACAGGGGGTTCTCTATGGCTACACCTTC. The full variable domain, completed using reference TRBV7-9 and TRBJ1-2, is DTGVSQNPRHKITKRGQNVTFRCDPISEHNRLYWYRQTLGQGPEFLTYFQNEAQLEKSRLLSDRFSAERPKGSFSTLEIQRTEQGDSAMYLCASSIGQGVLYGYTFGSGTRLTVV.

This clonotype was seen more than once but under ten times. The chain links TRBV6-2 or TRBV6-3 to TRBJ1-4, with no clear D. The CDR3 spans 16 residues. CDR1 is MNHEY, CDR2 SVGEGT, per germline. With 2 bases removed from V and 8 bases from J, the gap between germline ends came to 18 bases. CDR3 nucleotide sequence: TGTGCCAGCAGTTACCTGCCGGGTAGAAGGGAGGAAAAACTGTTTTTT. This sequence encodes CASSYLPGRREEKLFF.

J is TRBJ1-5 and V is TRBV7-9, with D uncertain. Between the trimmed V and J ends, which lost 5 bases and 7 bases, there was a span of 15 bases. This CDR3 region has 14 residues. Germline V gives CDR1 SEHNR, CDR2 FQNEAQ (reference sequence). The DNA for the CDR3 is TGTGCCAGCAGCCCAAAAGGGTTGGGACAGCCCCAGCATTTT. Protein product: CASSPKGLGQPQHF.

This clonotype came up many times. The chain joins TRBV7-2 to TRBJ2-5; 7 nucleotides align to TRBD1. In germline, CDR1 is SGHTA, CDR2 FQGNSA. The CDR3 runs 14 residues. The trim removed 6 bases at V and 2 bases at J, leaving 6 bases unmatched. The CDR3 bases are TGTGCCAGCAGTTCACAGGGGAGACAAGAGACCCAGTACTTC. It specifies CASSSQGRQETQYF.

The V and J genes are TRBV2 and TRBJ1-2; tentative D call: TRBD1 (5 bases). Trimming removed 6 bases at V and 0 bases at J, with 11 bases between. The CDR3 spans 14 residues. Looked up from germline, CDR1 is SNHLY and CDR2 is FYNNEI. In DNA form, the CDR3 reads TGTGCCAGCAGGAGGCAGGGAGCTAACTATGGCTACACCTTC. It is translated as CASRRQGANYGYTF.

The V gene is TRBV15, the J gene TRBJ2-3, with a tentative D call TRBD2 (7 bases). V was clipped by 3 bases and J by 4 bases, with 17 bases between them. The CDR3 runs to 16 residues. Germline CDR1 is LNHNV and CDR2 is YYDKDF (reference sequence). CDR3 DNA: TGTGCCACCAGCAGGGGGGCGGAGGGGGGGGCAGATACGCAGTATTTT. This gives the protein CATSRGAEGGADTQYF.

The gene calls are TRBV19 and TRBJ2-3, with 9 bases aligning to TRBD2. Trimming took 7 bases from V and 10 from J; bases not matched to a gene: 9. CDR1 is LNHDA and CDR2 is SQIVND in the germline V gene (reference sequence). The CDR3 runs 13 residues. CDR3 nucleotides: TGTGCCAGTACGAGCGGGGGGCTGGCGGCGCAGTATTTT. It is translated as CASTSGGLAAQYF.

This clonotype occurred a few times. The V and J genes are TRBV5-6 and TRBJ2-2, with 9 nucleotides matching TRBD2. From germline, CDR1 is SGHDT and CDR2 YYEEEE. V shed 0 bases, J shed 4 bases, and the junction held 1 base outside the gene matches. The CDR3 is 15 amino acids. The CDR3 loop reads CASSLVAGVTGELFF. In nucleotides, the CDR3 is TGTGCCAGCAGCTTGGTAGCGGGAGTCACCGGGGAGCTGTTTTTT.

This clonotype has ten or more counts. This chain connects TRBV7-2 to TRBJ2-5; weak D call: TRBD2 (5 bases). The V gene lost 5 bases and the J gene lost 7 bases, with 8 bases spanning the gap. Germline values: CDR1 SGHTA, CDR2 FQGNSA. This CDR3 spans 11 amino acids. CDR3 in DNA: TGTGCCAGCAGCATAGGAGGGACCCAGTACTTC. Protein product: CASSIGGTQYF.

The chain is built from TRBV15 and TRBJ2-4; TRBD1 matches at 9 bases. Germline V lookup: CDR1 LNHNV, CDR2 YYDKDF (reference sequence). The CDR3 spans 14 residues. The V and J ends lost 9 bases and 8 bases, in that order; junction bases with no gene match: 11. The CDR3 coding sequence is TGTGCCACGACGACAGGGGGTCCGGGGGACATTCAGTACTTC. Translation gives CATTTGGPGDIQYF.

The chain has TRBV6-5 and TRBJ1-2; no clear D. The V end lost 5 bases, the J end lost 7 bases, and 14 bases lay between the germline ends. This CDR3 comprises 13 residues. Germline CDR1 and CDR2: MNHEY and SVGAGI. CDR3 sequence (DNA): TGTGCCAGCAGTCGGGCTCTCGGTAGTGGCTACACCTTC. Translated, it gives CASSRALGSGYTF.

This clonotype was recorded many times. The CDR3 sequence: CASSPNEKLFF. The CDR3 coding sequence is TGTGCCAGCAGTCCCAATGAAAAACTGTTTTTT. The J gene is TRBJ1-4, the V gene TRBV25-1; no reliable D call. The V and J ends lost 5 bases and 5 bases respectively, with 3 bases between them. Germline V CDR1 and CDR2: MGHDK, SYGVNS. The CDR3 totals 11 residues.

This clonotype has a count of ten or more. This sequence joins TRBV5-1 and TRBJ1-2, with D tentatively TRBD1 (6 bases). The germline CDR1 and CDR2 sequences are SGHRS and YFSETQ. The V gene lost 0 bases and the J gene lost 8 bases, with 8 bases spanning the gap. The CDR3 extends over 12 amino acids. In DNA, the CDR3 is TGCGCCAGCAGCTTGGAGGGGGTCGGCTACACCTTC. It yields the protein CASSLEGVGYTF.

In the case of this clonotype: Just one base apart from a much larger clone, this may be a read error. The chain is built from TRBV5-5 and TRBJ1-3; D not certain. The CDR3 has 17 amino acids. Looked up from germline, CDR1 is SGHKS and CDR2 is YYEKEE (reference sequence). The CDR3 loop is CASSLDGSRNSGNTTYF. CDR3 sequence (DNA): TGTGCCAGCAGCTTGGATGGTTCGCGGAACTCTGGAAACACCACATATTTT. The whole variable domain, remainder taken from reference TRBV5-5 and TRBJ1-3, is DAGVTQSPTHLIKTRGQQVTLRCSPISGHKSVSWYQQVLGQGPQFIFQYYEKEERGRGNFPDRFSARQFPNYSSELNVNALLLGDSALYLCASSLDGSRNSGNTTYFGEGSWLTVV.

This clonotype was observed a few times. The chain couples TRBV2 to TRBJ1-1; a weak D match, TRBD1 (6 bases). Trimming took 7 bases from V and 7 from J, leaving 22 bases between them. Looked up from germline, CDR1 is SNHLY and CDR2 is FYNNEI. The CDR3 is made up of 15 amino acids. The CDR3 spells CASKGVRRGENEAFF. CDR3 nucleotide sequence: TGTGCCAGCAAAGGGGTGAGGAGGGGGGAGAATGAAGCTTTCTTT.